Below are 14 T cell receptor beta chains sequenced from a single sample in a study of neurological immune-mediated disorders. TCRdb re-called the 5' RACE reads through MiXCR, storing one row per CDR3 protein. The repertoire holds 55,000 to 70,000 distinct CDR3 sequences, with approximately 5.1% as singletons. Sequenced: PBMCs. These receptors originate from a human donor with multiple sclerosis. The donor label of this sample is uncertain.

This clonotype has at least ten counts. The chain uses TRBV5-1 and TRBJ2-7; possibly TRBD1 for D (6 bases). Germline assignment: CDR1 SGHRS and CDR2 YFSETQ. V was clipped by 2 bases and J by 5 bases, with 20 bases between them. This CDR3 spans 16 amino acids. The CDR3 reads CASSFRSGHPRDEQYF. The CDR3 DNA reads TGCGCCAGCAGCTTTCGTTCGGGACACCCTAGAGACGAGCAGTACTTC.

This clonotype has at least ten counts. The chain couples TRBV15 to TRBJ2-7; D perhaps matches TRBD1 (7 bases). The germline V gene encodes CDR1 LNHNV and CDR2 YYDKDF (reference sequence). Trimming removed 3 bases at V and 2 bases at J, with 11 bases between. The CDR3 extends over 14 amino acids. The CDR3 loop is CATSRAGTAYEQYF. CDR3 nucleotides: TGTGCCACCAGCAGGGCGGGGACAGCCTACGAGCAGTACTTC.

This clonotype was detected ten times or more. The DNA of the CDR3 is TGTGCCAGCAGCTACGGAGTAGCGGGGGGTCGGCAGTTCTTC. Protein: CASSYGVAGGRQFF. The J gene is TRBJ2-1, the V gene TRBV7-2, with TRBD2 identical over 10 bases. Germline loops: CDR1 SGHTA, CDR2 FQGNSA. The V gene end was trimmed by 4 bases and the J gene end by 12 bases; junction bases not matched to a gene: 9. The CDR3 consists of 14 residues.

This clonotype was observed many times. This chain links TRBV7-2 with TRBJ2-1; a possible D gene is TRBD1 (5 bases). This CDR3 contains 14 residues. Looked up from germline, CDR1 is SGHTA and CDR2 is FQGNSA. With 1 base removed from V and 7 bases from J, the gap between germline ends came to 11 bases. CDR3 sequence: CASSLDGQINEQFF. Written as DNA, the CDR3 is TGTGCCAGCAGCTTAGACGGACAAATTAATGAGCAGTTCTTC.

This clonotype was counted many times. The gene calls are TRBV20-1 and TRBJ1-2, with D possibly TRBD1 on 6 matching bases. Germline CDR1 and CDR2: DFQATT and SNEGSKA (reference sequence). Trimming left V 5 bases short and J 8 bases short, with 24 bases between. The CDR3 extends over 15 amino acids. The CDR3, as DNA: TGCAGTGCTCCACATCTGACAGGTCGAGGTTCGGGCTACACCTTC. Protein: CSAPHLTGRGSGYTF.

Many counts were recorded for this clonotype. The J gene is TRBJ2-5, the V gene TRBV29-1, with D unresolved. The CDR3 is 10 amino acids. Trimming pared 4 bases from V and 3 bases from J, leaving 3 bases between. Germline V gene lookup returns CDR1 SQVTM and CDR2 ANQGSEA. Here the CDR3 DNA reads TGCAGCGTTGCAGAAGAGACCCAGTACTTC. Its protein is CSVAEETQYF.

This chain links TRBV10-1 with TRBJ2-1, with 11 bases aligning to TRBD1. V trimming: 6 bases; J trimming: 10 bases; junction bases outside the gene matches: 8. Germline V gene lookup returns CDR1 WNHNN and CDR2 SYGVQD (reference sequence). CDR3 length equals 14 residues. Here the CDR3 DNA reads TGCGCCAGCAGCTCCGGACAGGGGGCACGGGAGCAGTTCTTC. Translation: CASSSGQGAREQFF.

The rearrangement joins TRBV21-1 to TRBJ2-4; the D call in the table, TRBD1, was not verified against the DNA. TRBV21-1 is a pseudogene locus. This CDR3 comprises 19 residues. CDR3 region: CASSTRDRERGLAKNIQYF. CDR3 in DNA: TGTGCCAGCAGCACACGGGACAGGGAAAGGGGGCTAGCCAAAAACATTCAGTACTTC.

At least ten counts were recorded for this clonotype. This chain connects TRBV20-1 to TRBJ2-2; no firm D call. This CDR3 is built from 16 residues. Germline V gives CDR1 DFQATT, CDR2 SNEGSKA (reference sequence). The germline V and J ends were trimmed by 1 base and 0 bases, with 12 bases remaining between them. This CDR3 is CSARVAFSANTGELFF. The CDR3, as DNA: TGCAGTGCTAGAGTGGCTTTTTCCGCGAACACCGGGGAGCTGTTTTTT.

Ten or more counts support this clonotype. The V and J genes are TRBV6-5 and TRBJ1-3; D may be TRBD1 (5 bases). Germline V CDR1 and CDR2: MNHEY, SVGAGI. The CDR3 runs 14 residues. Deletions cut 6 bases from V and 2 bases from J, with 11 bases between. CDR3 in amino acids: CASSGQVAGNTIYF. The CDR3 DNA is TGTGCCAGCAGCGGACAAGTCGCTGGAAACACCATATATTTT.

This clonotype was seen ten or more times. This chain uses TRBV10-3 with TRBJ1-2; no clear D gene. Germline values: CDR1 ENHRY, CDR2 SYGVKD. The V end was cut by 3 bases, the J end by 4 bases, with 12 bases between. There are 14 residues in the CDR3. The CDR3: CAISDVRSSYGYTF. The DNA for the CDR3 is TGTGCCATCAGTGATGTCAGGTCGTCCTATGGCTACACCTTC.

This chain connects TRBV5-1 to TRBJ1-1; 7 bases align to TRBD1. Germline loops: CDR1 SGHRS, CDR2 YFSETQ. The V and J ends lost 0 bases and 3 bases, in that order; junction bases with no gene match: 11. This CDR3 comprises 17 residues. In nucleotides, the CDR3 is TGCGCCAGCAGCTTGGAAAATACAGGGGAATGGGACACTGAAGCTTTCTTT. It codes for CASSLENTGEWDTEAFF.

This clonotype was seen many times. The gene calls are TRBV5-1 and TRBJ2-1; 12 bases line up with TRBD1. The CDR3 contains 18 residues. The germline V gene encodes CDR1 SGHRS and CDR2 YFSETQ. J gave up 6 bases and V 3 bases, and 13 bases lay outside the gene matches. CDR3 coding DNA: TGCGCCAGCAGCTCCCTAGGGACAGGGGGCGCAGGAGTCAATGAGCAGTTCTTC. This codes for CASSSLGTGGAGVNEQFF.

The gene calls are TRBV11-2 and TRBJ2-7, with a possible D match to TRBD1 (6 bases). Deletions cut 6 bases from V and 6 bases from J, with 15 bases between. The CDR3 has 13 amino acids. Per germline, CDR1 SGHAT and CDR2 FQNNGV. Here the CDR3 DNA reads TGTGCCAGCAGGTGGGGGCCTTCTACCGAGCAGTACTTC. It codes for CASRWGPSTEQYF.